One sample yielded the 16 T cell receptor beta chains listed below, sequenced in a study of cytomegalovirus exposure and HLA in healthy donors. Amplification used 60 Vbeta primers and 13 Jbeta primers. TCRdb's copy holds only in-frame clones and misses some; the assay was immunoSEQ multiplex PCR. The repertoire has more than 100,000 clones, approximately 75% of them found once; the top ten carry about 4.4%. Sequenced: PBMCs. The receptors originated from a man aged 45-65 years in good health and CMV-seropositive.

This clone was detected a few times. The V and J genes are TRBV7-9 and TRBJ1-6; D possibly corresponds to TRBD1 (5 bases). The CDR3 has 15 residues. V shed 3 bases and J shed 5 bases, with 11 bases lying between them. The germline V gene encodes CDR1 SEHNR and CDR2 FQNEAQ (reference sequence). The CDR3 region is CASSFARGDNSPLHF. CDR3 nucleotide sequence: TGTGCCAGCAGCTTCGCGCGGGGGGATAATTCACCCCTCCACTTT.

The chain couples TRBV11-1 to TRBJ2-1; D unclear. Germline-derived CDR1 and CDR2 are SGHAT and FQDESV (reference sequence). The CDR3 loop spans 17 amino acids. V was cut by 2 bases and J by 7 bases, with 21 bases left in between. Written as DNA, the CDR3 is TGTGCCAGCAGCTTAACGATGTCTATAGCTCGACGGAATGAGCAGTTCTTC. Encoded protein: CASSLTMSIARRNEQFF.

The chain carries TRBV5-5 and TRBJ2-7; D perhaps matches TRBD2 (6 bases). Trimming left V 4 bases short and J 6 bases short, with 11 bases between. CDR1 SGHKS and CDR2 YYEKEE come from the germline V gene (reference sequence). The CDR3 length is 12 residues. CDR3 sequence reads: CASSPGGIEQYF. DNA for the CDR3: TGTGCCAGCAGCCCCGGAGGGATCGAGCAGTACTTC.

This clone appeared once. The gene calls are TRBV27 and TRBJ2-2; 10 bases map to TRBD2. With 5 bases clipped from V and 6 bases from J, the junction kept 6 bases outside the gene matches. Germline loops: CDR1 MNHEY, CDR2 SMNVEV (reference sequence). The CDR3 sequence is 15 residues long. This CDR3 is CASSLRTSGAGELFF. DNA for the CDR3: TGTGCCAGCAGTCTCCGGACTAGCGGAGCCGGGGAGCTGTTTTTT.

This chain joins TRBV15 and TRBJ1-2; tentative D call: TRBD1 (6 bases). The CDR3 spans 14 residues. Germline CDR1 reads LNHNV; CDR2 reads YYDKDF (reference sequence). V lost 4 bases and J lost 10, with 19 bases in between. CDR3 bases: TGTGCCACCAGCACCGGAGGGGGGGTTCACGACTACACCTTC. Its protein product is CATSTGGGVHDYTF.

J is TRBJ2-7 and V is TRBV5-1; weak D call: TRBD1 (7 bases). Germline values: CDR1 SGHRS, CDR2 YFSETQ. The V end was cut by 3 bases, the J end by 4 bases, with 14 bases between. CDR3 length: 14 residues. The CDR3 loop is CASSWGDSPYEQYF. The CDR3 coding sequence is TGCGCCAGCAGCTGGGGGGACAGCCCGTACGAGCAGTACTTC.

The chain carries TRBV6-6 and TRBJ1-1, with 7 nucleotides matching TRBD1. The CDR3 is 16 amino acids. Losses at the gene ends were 4 bases for V and 3 bases for J; bases not matched to a gene: 11. CDR1 is MNHNY, CDR2 SVGAGI, per germline (reference sequence). CDR3 nucleotides: TGTGCCAGCAGTTCCAACCCGAGGGGGCGGGACACTGAAGCTTTCTTT. Protein product: CASSSNPRGRDTEAFF.

Of note for this clone: The sample carries other DNA sequences with the same CDR3. The chain recombines TRBV7-8 with TRBJ2-2, with D maybe TRBD1 (6 bases). Germline V gene sequence: CDR1 SGHVS, CDR2 FQNEAQ. V was cut by 5 bases and J by 0 bases, with 13 bases left in between. This CDR3 is 16 amino acids long. CDR3 amino acids: CASSPQGPSNTGELFF. CDR3 in DNA: TGTGCCAGCAGCCCACAGGGTCCCTCGAACACCGGGGAGCTGTTTTTT. The whole variable domain, remainder taken from reference TRBV7-8 and TRBJ2-2, is GAGVSQSPRYKVAKRGQDVALRCDPISGHVSLFWYQQALGQGPEFLTYFQNEAQLDKSGLPSDRFFAERPEGSVSTLKIQRTQQEDSAVYLCASSPQGPSNTGELFFGEGSRLTVL.

This clone has only one observation. V gene TRBV2 combines with J gene TRBJ2-1, with D uncertain. The V end lost 3 bases, the J end lost 8 bases, and 11 bases lay between the germline ends. Germline-derived CDR1 and CDR2 are SNHLY and FYNNEI. The CDR3 has 13 amino acids. The CDR3 protein is CASSDLASHEQFF. The CDR3 DNA is TGTGCCAGCAGTGACTTGGCTTCCCATGAGCAGTTCTTC. The full variable domain, rest sourced from reference TRBV2 and TRBJ2-1, is EPEVTQTPSHQVTQMGQEVILRCVPISNHLYFYWYRQILGQKVEFLVSFYNNEISEKSEIFDDQFSVERPDGSNFTLKIRSTKLEDSAMYFCASSDLASHEQFFGPGTRLTVL.

The V and J genes are TRBV7-2 and TRBJ2-2; D unresolved. Between the trimmed V and J ends, which lost 3 bases and 2 bases, there was a span of 4 bases. The germline V gene has CDR1 SGHTA and CDR2 FQGNSA. CDR3 length: 13 amino acids. The CDR3 loop reads CASSFINTGELFF. Here the CDR3 DNA reads TGTGCCAGCAGCTTTATAAACACCGGGGAGCTGTTTTTT.

The V and J genes are TRBV7-9 and TRBJ1-1; TRBD1 matches at 7 bases. The germline CDR1 and CDR2 sequences are SEHNR and FQNEAQ (reference sequence). CDR3 size: 14 residues. The J segment lost 10 bases and the V segment lost 3 bases, leaving 11 bases of the junction unmatched. The CDR3 is CASSFRDGSGGAFF. The CDR3 region has the DNA TGTGCCAGCAGCTTCAGGGACGGTTCAGGGGGAGCTTTCTTT.

V is TRBV19 and J is TRBJ1-3; 12 positions agree with TRBD1. The germline V gene has CDR1 LNHDA and CDR2 SQIVND (reference sequence). V lost 2 bases to trimming and J lost 3 bases; unmatched junction nucleotides: 14. The CDR3 spans 20 residues. In DNA, the CDR3 is TGTGCCAGTAGTATATGGGATACTTGGGACAGGGGGCAGGATGGAAACACCATATATTTT. Its protein product is CASSIWDTWDRGQDGNTIYF.

V usage is TRBV11-3 and J usage is TRBJ1-1; 9 bases map to TRBD1. J gave up 5 bases and V 3 bases, and 7 bases lay outside the gene matches. This CDR3 is built from 15 residues. Germline V gene sequence: CDR1 SGHNT, CDR2 YENEEA. DNA for the CDR3: TGTGCCAGCAGCTTCTTAACAGGGGGCCGGACTGAAGCTTTCTTT. It is translated as CASSFLTGGRTEAFF.

The gene calls are TRBV15 and TRBJ2-5; D is ambiguous. The end of the DNA is better explained by TRBJ2-7, so the J call may be wrong. The CDR3 totals 13 residues. CDR1 LNHNV and CDR2 YYDKDF come from the germline V gene (reference sequence). Written as DNA, the CDR3 is TGTGCCACCAGCAGAGGGATGAACTACGAGCAGTACTTC. It is translated as CATSRGMNYEQYF.

The chain has TRBV7-2 and TRBJ1-5; a weak D match, TRBD1 (5 bases). The CDR3 is made up of 13 amino acids. CDR1 and CDR2 from the germline V gene are SGHTA and FQGNSA. The V end was cut by 5 bases, the J end by 7 bases, with 12 bases between. CDR3 protein: CASSPRQLQPQHF. The DNA of the CDR3 is TGTGCCAGCAGCCCCCGACAGTTACAGCCCCAGCATTTT.

The rearrangement joins TRBV12-5 to TRBJ1-5, with 10 bases matching TRBD1. CDR3 length: 15 residues. Germline-derived CDR1 and CDR2 are LGHNT and FRNRAP. V lost 4 bases and J lost 5; bases outside the gene matches: 5. The CDR3 sequence: CASGSGTGVYQPQHF. The CDR3 DNA is TGTGCTAGTGGTTCCGGGACAGGGGTGTATCAGCCCCAGCATTTT.